This TCR beta chain was sequenced for a study of CD8+ T cells in alopecia areata. Whole-study context: The drug, oral tofacitinib, was given to treated patients at 5 to 10 mg twice daily. Treatment with tofacitinib (6 to 18 months) was followed by 6 months off drug.

Isolated RNA was reverse transcribed into cDNA used as the sequencing template. Sequencing used immunoSEQ multiplex PCR; TCRdb keeps in-frame clones, though not all of them. The data contain 75,000 to 100,000 clones, around 45% of them singletons. Researchers picked out CD4+ and CD8+ T cells from PBMCs by sorting. V lost 5 bases to trimming and J lost 3 bases, with 11 bases between them. CDR1 MDHEN and CDR2 SYDVKM come from the germline V gene. This CDR3 region has 14 residues. Study-wide points: Whereas mice showed it more clearly, TCR sharing across patients was murkier, possibly because of HLA.

This clone has only a few counts. Its target is not known. This clonotype was sampled from a human donor with alopecia areata. Sequencing input: CD4+ T cells sorted from blood. The V call is TRBV28, the J call TRBJ2-1; TRBD1 might be the D (5 bases). The CDR3 nucleotides read TGTGCCAGCAGTGACAGAACTTTCTACAATGAGCAGTTCTTC. Translating it yields CASSDRTFYNEQFF.